This TCR beta chain was sequenced for a study of technical replicates of blood from a few donors. Generated by immunoSEQ multiplex PCR, the TCRdb table keeps only in-frame clones and is missing some. The table includes tens of thousands of clones, 95% detected once. Germline V gene lookup returns CDR1 SEHNR and CDR2 FQNEAQ (reference sequence). There are 11 residues in the CDR3. V was pared by 8 bases and J by 0 bases, with 3 bases between. This TCR was sampled from a human donor in good health. The J gene is TRBJ2-3, the V gene TRBV7-9, with D hard to call. Sequencing was performed on T cells isolated from PBMCs. The CDR3: CASSSTDTQYF. The CDR3 DNA reads as TGTGCCAGCTCTAGCACAGATACGCAGTATTTT.